The 4 T cell receptor beta chains below were found in one sample sequenced in a study of identical twins. One entry per CDR3 protein results from TCRdb running MiXCR on the 5' RACE reads. The data show around 1.7 million distinct CDR3 sequences, 32% seen once. Sequencing input: cord blood. The receptor source for this set is a newborn girl in good health.

The V call is TRBV20-1, the J call TRBJ2-3; D call uncertain. The CDR3 spans 13 residues. Per the germline V gene, CDR1 is DFQATT and CDR2 is SNEGSKA (reference sequence). The CDR3 bases are TGCACCCCGGGTAGTGCAGCCGGAGATACGCAGTATTTT. As protein: CTPGSAAGDTQYF.

This clonotype was seen a handful of times. The chain carries TRBV5-1 and TRBJ1-6; the match to TRBD1 covers 7 bases. With V trimmed by 4 bases and J by 2 bases, 6 bases remained unmatched. The germline V gene has CDR1 SGHRS and CDR2 YFSETQ. The CDR3 is made up of 16 amino acids. The chain's CDR3 is CASSPGDRAYNSPLHF. The CDR3 coding sequence is TGCGCCAGCAGCCCCGGGGACAGAGCCTATAATTCACCCCTCCACTTT.

The chain links TRBV7-9 to TRBJ2-1, with 10 bases identical to TRBD2. V trimming: 0 bases; J trimming: 5 bases; junction bases outside the gene matches: 7. The CDR3 covers 17 residues. The germline gives CDR1 SEHNR, CDR2 FQNEAQ (reference sequence). The CDR3 nucleotides are TGTGCCAGCAGCTTAGCGTTCCGAGCGGGGGGGCACAATGAGCAGTTCTTC. Translated, it gives CASSLAFRAGGHNEQFF.

CDR3: CASSQVGQGLSEQYF. The CDR3 bases are TGTGCCAGCAGCCAAGTGGGACAGGGTTTGTCCGAGCAGTACTTC. The chain uses TRBV3-1 and TRBJ2-7; 9 bases line up with TRBD1. J lost 6 bases, V lost 1 base, and 7 bases had no gene match. Germline loops: CDR1 LGHDT, CDR2 YNNKEL (reference sequence). This CDR3 spans 15 amino acids.